This T cell receptor (beta chain) was sequenced for a study of OX40 agonist ivuxolimab in advanced cancers. CDR3 length: 13 amino acids. Germline-derived CDR1 and CDR2 are KGHSH and LQKENI. Trimming removed 6 bases at V and 5 bases at J, with 13 bases between. TCRdb's table, derived via immunoSEQ multiplex PCR, lists solely in-frame clones and lacks some. Among about 80,000 clones listed, around 88% were seen once. The source was CD4+ or CD8+ T cells sorted from blood, collected in a trial of the OX40 agonist ivuxolimab. This chain joins TRBV18 and TRBJ1-1; D gene unclear. The sequence was collected from an adult with an advanced solid tumor such as melanoma, head and neck, liver or kidney cancer. The CDR3 nucleotides read TGTGCCAGCTCCCCGGAAAGGGCGACTGAAGCTTTCTTT. This encodes CASSPERATEAFF.